This T cell receptor (beta chain) was sequenced for a study of cytomegalovirus exposure and HLA in healthy donors. Study-wide points: Further analysis was carried out later, and it showed several of the most significant clusters appearing linked to common viral pathogens. CMV serostatus alone was available as immune exposure information. Follow-up analysis found HLA locus-dependent TCR association rates, highest for DRB1 and lowest for HLA-C.

Notes on this clone: Its antigen is still unknown.

V was clipped by 0 bases and J by 10 bases; unmatched bases: 12. This CDR3 region has 15 residues. From germline, CDR1 is GTSNPN and CDR2 SVGIG (reference sequence). PCR primers comprised 60 Vbeta and 13 Jbeta primers. Data came from immunoSEQ multiplex PCR; TCRdb stores just in-frame clones and leaves some out. The top ten clones hold around 7.8% of a sample with around 110,000 clones, 73% of them seen once. The source of this sequence is a young man in good health and CMV-seronegative. Sequenced sample: PBMCs. J is TRBJ2-3 and V is TRBV30; 8 bases agree with TRBD2. CDR3 loop: CAWSVGAGASDPQYF. In DNA, the CDR3 is TGTGCCTGGAGTGTAGGAGCGGGGGCCTCCGATCCGCAGTATTTT.